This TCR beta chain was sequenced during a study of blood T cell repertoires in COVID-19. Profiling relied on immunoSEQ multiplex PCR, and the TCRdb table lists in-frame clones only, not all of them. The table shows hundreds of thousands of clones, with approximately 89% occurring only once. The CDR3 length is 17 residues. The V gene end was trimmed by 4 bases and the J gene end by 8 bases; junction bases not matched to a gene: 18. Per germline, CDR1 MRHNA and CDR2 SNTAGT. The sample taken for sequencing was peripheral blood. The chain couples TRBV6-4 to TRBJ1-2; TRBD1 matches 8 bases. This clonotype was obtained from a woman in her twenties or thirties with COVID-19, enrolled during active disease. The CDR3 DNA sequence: TGTGCCAGCAGTGTCACCGCTTCCCCCAGGGGGCGCCGGGGCTACACCTTC. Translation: CASSVTASPRGRRGYTF.